A single sample is the source of the 6 T cell receptor beta chains below, sequenced in a study of cytomegalovirus exposure and HLA in healthy donors. The PCR had 60 Vbeta and 13 Jbeta primers. Clones were read by immunoSEQ multiplex PCR, and TCRdb kept only the in-frame ones, dropping some. In the table there are about 110,000 clones, 82% of which are singletons. Material for sequencing was PBMCs. These receptors all come from a man between 50 and 59 years old in good health and CMV-seronegative.

The chain combines TRBV4-3 with TRBJ2-7; D not resolved. V was cut by 2 bases and J by 4 bases, with 9 bases left in between. This CDR3 region has 13 residues. Germline-derived CDR1 and CDR2 are LGHNA and YSLEER. The CDR3 nucleotides are TGCGCCAGCAGCCAAAATACAGCATACGAGCAGTACTTC. Amino acid sequence: CASSQNTAYEQYF.

The J gene is TRBJ1-5, the V gene TRBV7-8; 8 bases map to TRBD1. Losses at the gene ends were 5 bases for V and 4 bases for J; bases not matched to a gene: 7. Germline V CDR1 and CDR2: SGHVS, FQNEAQ. This CDR3 region has 15 residues. The CDR3 loop is CASSTRYRGNQPQHF. Written as DNA, the CDR3 is TGTGCCAGCAGCACCCGCTACAGGGGGAATCAGCCCCAGCATTTT.

This sequence joins TRBV7-2 and TRBJ2-1, with 7 bases aligning to TRBD1. The V gene end was trimmed by 5 bases and the J gene end by 6 bases; junction bases not matched to a gene: 10. The V gene's germline CDR1 is SGHTA and CDR2 FQGNSA. CDR3 length equals 15 residues. The CDR3 nucleotides read TGTGCCAGCAGCGGGGGACCGACAGGGTCCAATGAGCAGTTCTTC. Translating gives CASSGGPTGSNEQFF. Variable domain in full (rest from reference TRBV7-2 and TRBJ2-1): GAGVSQSPSNKVTEKGKDVELRCDPISGHTALYWYRQSLGQGLEFLIYFQGNSAPDKSGLPSDRFSAERTGGSVSTLTIQRTQQEDSAVYLCASSGGPTGSNEQFFGPGTRLTVL.

This chain joins TRBV6-6 and TRBJ1-1; 7 nucleotides agree with TRBD1. CDR3 length: 16 amino acids. J gave up 0 bases and V 7 bases, and 11 bases lay outside the gene matches. CDR1 and CDR2 (germline): MNHNY, SVGAGI (reference sequence). The CDR3 DNA follows: TGTGCCAGCATGGGAAGGGACAGCAAGTTGAACACTGAAGCTTTCTTT. Translated, it gives CASMGRDSKLNTEAFF.

CDR3 sequence reads: CASSWEGTGDQPQHF. The CDR3 region has the DNA TGTGCCAGCAGTTGGGAGGGGACAGGGGATCAGCCCCAGCATTTT. The chain joins TRBV6-6 to TRBJ1-5; TRBD1 agrees at 10 bases. V trimming: 4 bases; J trimming: 5 bases; junction bases outside the gene matches: 5. The germline CDR1 and CDR2 sequences are MNHNY and SVGAGI (reference sequence). CDR3 length equals 15 residues.

The chain is built from TRBV18 and TRBJ1-4, with TRBD1 matching over 7 bases. Germline trimming cut 3 bases from V and 5 bases from J; bases unmatched to any gene: 3. Per the germline V gene, CDR1 is KGHSH and CDR2 is LQKENI. The CDR3 is 14 residues long. CDR3 coding DNA: TGTGCCAGCTCACCGTACAGGGGCAATGAAAAACTGTTTTTT. Translating it yields CASSPYRGNEKLFF.